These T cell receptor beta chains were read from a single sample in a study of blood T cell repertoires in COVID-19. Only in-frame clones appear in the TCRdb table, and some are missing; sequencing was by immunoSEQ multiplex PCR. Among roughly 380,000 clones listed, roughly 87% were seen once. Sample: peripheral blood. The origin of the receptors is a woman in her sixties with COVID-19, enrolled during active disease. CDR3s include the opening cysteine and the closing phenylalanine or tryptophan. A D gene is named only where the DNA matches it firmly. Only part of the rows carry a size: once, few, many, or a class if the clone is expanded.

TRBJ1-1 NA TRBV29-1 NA CSAEQVMNTEAFF TGCAGCGCAGAACAGGTCATGAACACTGAAGCTTTCTTT
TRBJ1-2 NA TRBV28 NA CASSFLTGGYGYTF TGTGCCAGCAGTTTTTTGACCGGGGGTTATGGCTACACCTTC
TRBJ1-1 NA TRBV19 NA CASSFRVSAEAFF TGTGCCAGTAGTTTCAGGGTCAGCGCTGAAGCTTTCTTT
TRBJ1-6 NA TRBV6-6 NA CASSYSQPAYDSPLHF TGTGCCAGCAGTTACTCGCAACCCGCCTATGATTCACCCCTCCACTTT
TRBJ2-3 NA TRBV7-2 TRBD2 CASRKVAGGPQYF TGTGCCAGCAGAAAAGTAGCGGGGGGGCCACAGTATTTT
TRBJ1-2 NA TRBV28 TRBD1 CASSLPGQAPADGYTF TGTGCCAGCAGTCTCCCGGGACAGGCGCCAGCTGATGGCTACACCTTC
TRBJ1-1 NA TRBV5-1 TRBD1 CASSSDTKTGSTEAFF TGCGCCAGCAGCTCAGACACGAAGACAGGGAGCACTGAAGCTTTCTTT
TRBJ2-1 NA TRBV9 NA CASSVAWTSYYNEQFF TGTGCCAGCAGCGTAGCGTGGACTTCCTACTACAATGAGCAGTTCTTC
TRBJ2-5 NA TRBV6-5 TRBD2 CASTSRGGVFETQYF TGTGCCAGCACCAGCCGGGGGGGTGTATTTGAGACCCAGTACTTC
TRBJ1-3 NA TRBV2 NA CASRRDNGNTIYF TGTGCCAGCAGACGCGACAATGGAAACACCATATATTTT
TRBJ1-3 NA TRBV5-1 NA CASSLGQSSGNTIYF TGCGCCAGCAGCTTAGGACAGAGCTCTGGAAACACCATATATTTT
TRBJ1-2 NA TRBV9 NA CASSVGEANYGYTF TGTGCCAGCAGCGTAGGAGAAGCTAACTATGGCTACACCTTC
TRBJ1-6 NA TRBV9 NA CASSGQAAFSPLHF TGTGCCAGCAGCGGACAGGCTGCCTTCTCACCCCTCCACTTT
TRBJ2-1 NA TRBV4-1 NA CASSQGGRIYNEQFF TGCGCCAGCAGCCAAGGCGGGCGGATCTACAATGAGCAGTTCTTC
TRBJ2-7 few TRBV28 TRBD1 CASSLPGTGGREQYF TGTGCCAGCAGTTTACCCGGGACAGGGGGTAGGGAGCAGTACTTC
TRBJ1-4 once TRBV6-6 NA CASSPAWGQGEKLFF TGTGCCAGCAGTCCCGCTTGGGGGCAAGGGGAAAAACTGTTTTTT
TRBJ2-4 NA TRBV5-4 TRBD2 CASSQKTSGGEAKNIQYF TGTGCCAGCAGCCAAAAAACTAGCGGGGGGGAGGCCAAAAACATTCAGTACTTC
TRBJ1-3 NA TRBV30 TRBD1 CAWRTGGSGNTIYF TGTGCCTGGAGGACAGGGGGCAGTGGAAACACCATATATTTT
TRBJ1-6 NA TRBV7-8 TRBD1 CASSSGQGGSPLHF TGTGCCAGCAGCTCGGGACAGGGGGGATCACCCCTCCACTTT
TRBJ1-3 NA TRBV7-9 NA CASSFPGGTIYF TGTGCCAGCAGTTTTCCCGGGGGCACCATATATTTT
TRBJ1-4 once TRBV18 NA CASSPREGAFNEKLFF TGTGCCAGCTCACCACGCGAGGGAGCGTTTAATGAAAAACTGTTTTTT
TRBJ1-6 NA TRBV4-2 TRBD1 CASSQAGGNSPLHF TGTGCCAGCAGCCAAGCAGGGGGGAATTCACCCCTCCACTTT
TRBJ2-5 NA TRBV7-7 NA CASSFSAGQEIQYF TGTGCTAGCAGCTTCTCGGCAGGGCAAGAGATCCAGTACTTC
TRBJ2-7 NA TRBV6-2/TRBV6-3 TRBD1 CASSGTGRYEQYF TGTGCCAGCAGTGGGACAGGGAGATACGAGCAGTACTTC
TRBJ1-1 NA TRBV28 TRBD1 CASIPGQGNTEAFF TGTGCCAGCATCCCGGGACAGGGGAACACTGAAGCTTTCTTT
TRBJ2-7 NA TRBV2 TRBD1 CATQTGGSYEQYF TGTGCCACCCAAACAGGGGGATCCTACGAGCAGTACTTC
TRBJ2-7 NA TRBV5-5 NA CASSRTAPYEQYF TGTGCCAGCAGCCGGACAGCGCCCTACGAGCAGTACTTC
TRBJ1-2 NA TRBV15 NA CATSRPDNIVDGYTF TGTGCCACCAGCAGACCGGACAACATAGTTGATGGCTACACCTTC
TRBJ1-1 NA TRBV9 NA CASSVFGSYNNAGTEAFF TGTGCCAGCAGCGTCTTCGGAAGCTATAATAACGCGGGGACTGAAGCTTTCTTT
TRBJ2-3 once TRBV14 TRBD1 CASSEQGAVADTQYF TGTGCCAGCAGCGAACAGGGGGCGGTCGCAGATACGCAGTATTTT
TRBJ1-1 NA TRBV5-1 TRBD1 CASSPGDRGTEAFF TGCGCCAGCAGCCCTGGCGACAGGGGCACTGAAGCTTTCTTT
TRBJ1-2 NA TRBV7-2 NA CASSLGGGADYGYTF TGTGCCAGCAGCTTAGGGGGCGGGGCCGACTATGGCTACACCTTC